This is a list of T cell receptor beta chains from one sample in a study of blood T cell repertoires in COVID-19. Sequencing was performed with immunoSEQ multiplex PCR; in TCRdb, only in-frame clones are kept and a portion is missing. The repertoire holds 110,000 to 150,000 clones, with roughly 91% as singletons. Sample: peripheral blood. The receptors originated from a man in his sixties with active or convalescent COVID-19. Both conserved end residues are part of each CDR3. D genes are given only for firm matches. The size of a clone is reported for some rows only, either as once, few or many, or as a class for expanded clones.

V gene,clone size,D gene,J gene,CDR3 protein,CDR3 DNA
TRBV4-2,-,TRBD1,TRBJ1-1,CASSQDPRGPTEAFF,TGTGCCAGCAGCCAAGATCCCAGGGGGCCCACTGAAGCTTTCTTT
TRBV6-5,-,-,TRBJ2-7,CASSYGAGPYEQYF,TGTGCCAGCAGTTACGGGGCGGGACCCTACGAGCAGTACTTC
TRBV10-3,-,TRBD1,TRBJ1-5,CAISLGQDSNQPQHF,TGTGCCATCAGCCTCGGACAGGACAGCAATCAGCCCCAGCATTTT
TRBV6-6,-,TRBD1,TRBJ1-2,CASTPAGQGARGYTF,TGTGCCAGCACACCGGCGGGACAGGGGGCGCGAGGCTACACCTTC
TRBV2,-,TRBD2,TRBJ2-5,CASSPVASGSGVETQYF,TGTGCCAGCAGCCCAGTGGCTAGCGGGAGCGGGGTAGAGACCCAGTACTTC
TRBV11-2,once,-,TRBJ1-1,CASSLVRTEAFF,TGTGCCAGCAGCTTAGTGAGAACTGAAGCTTTCTTT
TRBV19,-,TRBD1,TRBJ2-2,CASSAPGQGYTGELFF,TGTGCCAGTAGTGCCCCGGGACAGGGGTACACCGGGGAGCTGTTTTTT
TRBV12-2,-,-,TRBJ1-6,CASRVIQDLHESPLHF,TGTGCAAGTCGCGTAATACAGGACCTCCATGAATCACCCCTCCACTTT
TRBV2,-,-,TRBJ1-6,CASSDGTFNPPLHF,TGTGCCAGCAGTGACGGGACATTTAATCCACCCCTCCACTTT
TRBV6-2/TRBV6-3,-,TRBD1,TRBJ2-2,CASSLNRGQGTGELFF,TGTGCCAGCAGCCTAAACAGGGGGCAGGGCACCGGGGAGCTGTTTTTT
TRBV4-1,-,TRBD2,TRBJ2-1,CASSQRTSGRGNEQFF,TGCGCCAGCAGCCAACGGACTAGCGGGAGAGGCAATGAGCAGTTCTTC
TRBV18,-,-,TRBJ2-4,CASSLGLAKNIQYF,TGTGCCAGCTCACTGGGGCTAGCCAAAAACATTCAGTACTTC
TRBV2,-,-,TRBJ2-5,CATRELGGQETQYF,TGTGCTACCCGGGAGTTGGGGGGCCAAGAGACCCAGTACTTC
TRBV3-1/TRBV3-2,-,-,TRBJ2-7,CASSYRISYEQYF,TGTGCCAGCTCCTACAGGATCTCCTACGAGCAGTACTTC
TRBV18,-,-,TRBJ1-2,CASSPSAAGMNYGYTF,TGTGCCAGCTCACCATCGGCAGCGGGGATGAACTATGGCTACACCTTC
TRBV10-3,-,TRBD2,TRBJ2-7,CAISESERGAPYEQYF,TGTGCCATCAGTGAGTCTGAGCGGGGGGCTCCCTACGAGCAGTACTTC
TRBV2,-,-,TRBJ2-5,CASGGTGLGETQYF,TGTGCCAGCGGAGGAACAGGGTTAGGAGAGACCCAGTACTTC
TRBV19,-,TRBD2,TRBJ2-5,CASSEGRVETQYF,TGTGCCAGTAGTGAGGGGAGGGTAGAGACCCAGTACTTC
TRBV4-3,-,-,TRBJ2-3,CASSQDKRRTSTDTQYF,TGCGCCAGCAGCCAAGATAAGCGTAGGACTAGCACAGATACGCAGTATTTT
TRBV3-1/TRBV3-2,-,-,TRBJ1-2,CASSSQTGITYGYTF,TGTGCCAGCAGCTCCCAGACAGGAATTACCTATGGCTACACCTTC
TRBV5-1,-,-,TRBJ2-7,CASSLTGTLPPEQYF,TGCGCCAGCAGCCTAACTGGGACTCTACCACCTGAGCAGTACTTC
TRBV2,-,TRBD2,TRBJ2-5,CASSVGLGGVETQYF,TGTGCCAGCAGTGTGGGGCTGGGGGGGGTAGAGACCCAGTACTTC
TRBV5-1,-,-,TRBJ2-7,CASSLGVAYEQYF,TGCGCCAGCAGCTTGGGAGTGGCCTACGAGCAGTACTTC
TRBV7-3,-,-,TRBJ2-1,CASTAGDSSYNEQFF,TGTGCCAGCACGGCCGGGGATAGCTCCTACAATGAGCAGTTCTTC
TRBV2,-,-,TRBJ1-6,CASKGEMSSPLHF,TGTGCCAGTAAAGGGGAAATGAGCTCACCCCTCCACTTT
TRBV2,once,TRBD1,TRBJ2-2,CASRGAQGWTGELFF,TGTGCCAGCAGGGGGGCACAGGGGTGGACCGGGGAGCTGTTTTTT
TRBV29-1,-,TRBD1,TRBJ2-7,CSVSTTGTALSYEQYF,TGCAGCGTTTCCACCACCGGGACAGCGCTATCCTACGAGCAGTACTTC
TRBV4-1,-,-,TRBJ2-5,CASSRVIDSQETQYF,TGCGCCAGCAGCCGGGTAATCGACAGTCAAGAGACCCAGTACTTC
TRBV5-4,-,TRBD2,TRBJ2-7,CASSPSLAGVYEQYF,TGTGCCAGCAGCCCATCGCTAGCGGGGGTTTACGAGCAGTACTTC
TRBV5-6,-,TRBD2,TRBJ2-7,CASSFGTSPPGSREQYF,TGTGCCAGCAGCTTTGGGACTAGCCCACCGGGAAGCCGTGAGCAGTACTTC
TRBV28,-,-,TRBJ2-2,CASSPRGYSNTGELFF,TGTGCCAGCAGCCCCCGGGGGTACTCTAACACCGGGGAGCTGTTTTTT
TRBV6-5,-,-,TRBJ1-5,CASRGTPYSNQPQHF,TGTGCCAGCAGGGGGACACCCTATAGCAATCAGCCCCAGCATTTT
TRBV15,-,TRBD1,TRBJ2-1,CATSMSDRVHNEQFF,TGTGCCACCAGCATGTCGGACAGGGTTCACAATGAGCAGTTCTTC
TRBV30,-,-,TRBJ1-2,CASHIYGYTF,TGTGCCTCCCACATCTATGGCTACACCTTC
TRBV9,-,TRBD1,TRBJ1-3,CASSVGTGVGNTIYF,TGTGCCAGCAGCGTCGGGACAGGGGTAGGAAACACCATATATTTT
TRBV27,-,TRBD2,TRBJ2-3,CASSLSSGGAIDTQYF,TGTGCCAGCAGTTTATCTAGCGGGGGGGCCATAGATACGCAGTATTTT
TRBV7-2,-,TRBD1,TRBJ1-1,CASSAQGGNTEAFF,TGTGCCAGCAGCGCACAGGGGGGTAACACTGAAGCTTTCTTT
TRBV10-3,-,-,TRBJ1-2,CAISESGGSYTF,TGTGCCATCAGTGAGTCTGGGGGCAGCTACACCTTC
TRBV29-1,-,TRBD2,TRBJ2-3,CSERGRRDTQYF,TGCAGCGAGCGGGGAAGGCGAGATACGCAGTATTTT
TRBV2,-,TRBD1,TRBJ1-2,CASRGQGEYGYTF,TGTGCCAGCAGGGGACAGGGGGAATATGGCTACACCTTC
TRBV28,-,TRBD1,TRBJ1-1,CASSFKGAANTEAFF,TGTGCCAGCAGTTTTAAGGGGGCGGCGAACACTGAAGCTTTCTTT